Listed below are T cell receptor beta chains from one sample, sequenced in a study of T cells in Graves' hyperthyroidism and ophthalmopathy. TCRdb called the multiplex PCR reads again in MiXCR, with one record for every CDR3 protein. The sample contains about 160,000 distinct CDR3 sequences, 8% to 9.5% of which appear only once. The sample taken for sequencing was blood. The receptors were sampled from a woman between 18 and 29 years old with Graves' hyperthyroidism that later progressed to Graves' ophthalmopathy. CDR3s include the opening cysteine and the closing phenylalanine or tryptophan. Fields, in order: clone size, V gene, J gene, D gene, CDR3 protein, CDR3 DNA. The D gene is left open where the match is weak. Clone sizes are given selectively: once, few, many, or a class where the clone is expanded.

many	TRBV12-3/TRBV12-4	TRBJ2-1	-	CASRGTPYNEQFF	TGTGCCAGCAGAGGGACACCCTACAATGAGCAGTTCTTC
few	TRBV11-3	TRBJ2-1	-	CASSPIGGSSYNEQFF	TGTGCCAGCAGCCCAATCGGGGGCAGCTCCTACAATGAGCAGTTCTTC
many	TRBV19	TRBJ1-1	TRBD1	CASSIMVRGRGNTEAFF	TGTGCCAGTAGTATTATGGTCAGGGGGCGCGGGAACACTGAAGCTTTCTTT
many	TRBV7-9	TRBJ2-1	TRBD2	CASSSTSDNEQFF	TGTGCCAGCAGCTCAACTAGCGACAATGAGCAGTTCTTC
-	TRBV18	TRBJ1-3	-	CASSPSGAGDSGNTIYF	TGTGCCAGCTCACCATCTGGGGCAGGGGACTCTGGAAACACCATATATTTT
many	TRBV9	TRBJ1-1	TRBD1	CASTGTGDTEAFF	TGTGCCAGCACGGGGACAGGGGACACTGAAGCTTTCTTT
many	TRBV30	TRBJ1-5	-	CAWSPQRGRNQPQHF	TGTGCCTGGAGCCCACAGCGAGGTCGCAATCAGCCCCAGCATTTT
many	TRBV7-9	TRBJ1-4	-	CASSSLNGKLFF	TGTGCCAGCAGCTCCCTGAACGGAAAACTGTTTTTT
many	TRBV2	TRBJ1-1	-	CASRLIAAKNTEAFF	TGTGCCAGCCGGCTTATCGCAGCGAAGAACACTGAAGCTTTCTTT
many	TRBV20-1	TRBJ2-7	-	CSARPAPYEQYF	TGCAGTGCTAGACCAGCCCCCTACGAGCAGTACTTC
-	TRBV13	TRBJ2-5	-	CASSPVFGGETQYF	TGTGCCAGCAGCCCCGTGTTCGGGGGAGAGACCCAGTACTTC